Each of the 23 T cell receptor beta chains below was sequenced from the same sample in a study of blood T cell repertoires in COVID-19. The protocol was immunoSEQ multiplex PCR, while the TCRdb copy is restricted to in-frame clones and leaves out a portion. The table has some 190,000 clones, 70% to 90% seen once; the top ten hold approximately 1.1%. The sample comprised peripheral blood. The receptors here all came from a young man with acute or convalescent COVID-19.

This clone was picked up a small number of times. The rearrangement uses TRBV18 and TRBJ1-5; D not certain. Germline V gene lookup returns CDR1 KGHSH and CDR2 LQKENI. This CDR3 is 13 amino acids long. V was shortened by 2 bases and J by 6 bases, with 8 bases between the two germline ends. This chain's CDR3 is CASSPSQFQPQHF. For the CDR3, the DNA is TGTGCCAGCTCACCATCGCAGTTTCAGCCCCAGCATTTT.

This clone has a single count. The genes are TRBV4-2 and TRBJ2-5; the D gene is possibly TRBD2 (5 bases). V was cut by 0 bases and J by 5 bases, with 7 bases left in between. There are 13 residues in the CDR3. CDR1 and CDR2 from the germline V gene are LGHNA and YNFKEQ. The CDR3 spells CASSQDRRETQYF. CDR3 sequence (DNA): TGTGCCAGCAGCCAAGATAGGAGGGAGACCCAGTACTTC.

The chain uses TRBV10-1 and TRBJ2-3, with 8 bases lining up with TRBD2. The CDR3 is 15 amino acids. Germline CDR1 WNHNN, CDR2 SYGVQD (reference sequence). V gave up 2 bases and J gave up 4 bases; unmatched junction bases: 5. The CDR3 loop reads CASSETGGTADTQYF. The DNA of the CDR3 is TGCGCCAGCAGTGAGACGGGGGGGACTGCAGATACGCAGTATTTT.

The table lists this clone with a count of one. The chain combines TRBV5-6 with TRBJ1-6; 9 nucleotides align to TRBD1. The V gene's germline CDR1 is SGHDT and CDR2 YYEEEE. J gave up 10 bases and V 2 bases, and 4 bases lay outside the gene matches. This CDR3 region has 14 residues. This chain's CDR3 is CASSFFDRGSPLHF. CDR3 in DNA: TGTGCCAGCAGCTTTTTTGACAGGGGGTCACCCCTCCACTTT.

V usage is TRBV9 and J usage is TRBJ2-2; a weak D match, TRBD2 (6 bases). V lost 2 bases and J 0 bases, leaving 8 bases between the germline ends. The CDR3 loop spans 15 amino acids. The V gene's germline CDR1 is SGDLS and CDR2 YYNGEE. The CDR3 region is CASSVSGANTGELFF. The CDR3 DNA reads as TGTGCCAGCAGCGTTTCGGGGGCGAACACCGGGGAGCTGTTTTTT.

Written as DNA, the CDR3 is TGCGCCAGCAGCTCTACGGTGGACAATGAGCAGTTCTTC. Translated: CASSSTVDNEQFF. The rearrangement links TRBV5-1 to TRBJ2-1; D ambiguous. Between the trimmed V and J ends, which lost 3 bases and 5 bases, there was a span of 9 bases. CDR1 is SGHRS, CDR2 YFSETQ, per germline. The CDR3 is made up of 13 amino acids.

This clone appeared a few times. The rearrangement links TRBV24-1 to TRBJ2-1, with 7 bases lining up with TRBD2. CDR1 is KGHDR and CDR2 is SFDVKD in the germline V gene. The CDR3 totals 16 residues. J gave up 1 base and V 0 bases, and 2 bases lay outside the gene matches. CDR3 sequence (DNA): TGTGCCACCAGTGATTTGGCGGGAGTTTCCTACAATGAGCAGTTCTTC. The encoded protein is CATSDLAGVSYNEQFF.

The chain employs TRBV3-1 (or the pseudogene TRBV3-2) and TRBJ1-6; possibly TRBD1 for D (5 bases). This CDR3 comprises 14 residues. V shed 2 bases and J shed 8 bases, with 10 bases lying between them. Germline lookup yields CDR1 LGHDT and CDR2 YNNKEL (reference sequence). CDR3: CASSQRDWDSPLHF. CDR3 sequence (DNA): TGTGCCAGCAGCCAAAGGGACTGGGATTCACCCCTCCACTTT.

The V and J genes are TRBV6-6 and TRBJ2-1, with 11 bases identical to TRBD2. Looked up from germline, CDR1 is MNHNY and CDR2 is SVGAGI (reference sequence). Trimming took 8 bases from V and 9 from J; bases not matched to a gene: 12. The CDR3 spans 15 residues. The CDR3 here is CASQDSGRAGFEQFF. As DNA, the CDR3 is TGTGCCAGCCAAGATAGCGGGAGGGCCGGTTTTGAGCAGTTCTTC.

The chain has TRBV5-1 and TRBJ2-1; TRBD1 matches at 11 bases. In germline, CDR1 is SGHRS, CDR2 YFSETQ. The CDR3 length is 15 residues. After removal of 2 bases from V and 8 bases from J, the junction contained 6 bases not matched to a gene. The CDR3 sequence: CASSLPGQGGHEQFF. The DNA of the CDR3 is TGCGCCAGCAGCTTACCGGGACAGGGGGGCCATGAGCAGTTCTTC.

The V and J genes are TRBV9 and TRBJ2-5, with D possibly matching TRBD1 (6 bases). Germline loops: CDR1 SGDLS, CDR2 YYNGEE. The CDR3 runs 14 residues. The ends were cut back, 4 bases at V and 5 bases at J, with 15 bases in the middle. In DNA form, the CDR3 reads TGTGCCAGCAGCAAAAACACAGGGCGGGAGACCCAGTACTTC. Translated, it gives CASSKNTGRETQYF. The full variable domain, rest sourced from reference TRBV9 and TRBJ2-5, is DSGVTQTPKHLITATGQRVTLRCSPRSGDLSVYWYQQSLDQGLQFLIQYYNGEERAKGNILERFSAQQFPDLHSELNLSSLELGDSALYFCASSKNTGRETQYFGPGTRLLVL.

The rearrangement uses TRBV28 and TRBJ1-1; no firm D call. This CDR3 has 14 residues. Trimming stripped 3 bases from V and 0 bases from J, with 8 bases between. Germline V gene data show CDR1 as MDHEN and CDR2 as SYDVKM. CDR3 protein: CASSFATVNTEAFF. In DNA form, the CDR3 reads TGTGCCAGCAGTTTCGCAACTGTGAACACTGAAGCTTTCTTT.

The chain carries TRBV6-5 and TRBJ2-3, with D possibly matching TRBD1 (5 bases). The CDR3 is 15 amino acids. Deletions cut 4 bases from V and 6 bases from J, with 17 bases between. Germline CDR1 MNHEY, CDR2 SVGAGI. The CDR3 bases are TGTGCCAGCAGTTCTGTGAAGGGGCGGCGGGATACGCAGTATTTT. Its translation is CASSSVKGRRDTQYF.

This clone was observed a few times. This chain connects TRBV30 to TRBJ1-2; D possibly corresponds to TRBD1 (5 bases). V was trimmed by 5 bases and J by 5 bases, leaving 15 bases between them. Germline loops: CDR1 GTSNPN, CDR2 SVGIG (reference sequence). The CDR3 loop spans 13 amino acids. The CDR3 DNA is TGTGCCTGGTCGGGGGGGATCGCTTATGGCTACACCTTC. Amino acid sequence: CAWSGGIAYGYTF.

Here the CDR3 DNA reads TGTGCCAGCAGTCGCCGGGACAGGGATCCCTACGAGCAGTACTTC. This gives the protein CASSRRDRDPYEQYF. The J gene is TRBJ2-7, the V gene TRBV6-5, with TRBD1 identical over 9 bases. V shed 5 bases, J shed 2 bases, and the junction held 7 bases outside the gene matches. The germline V gene has CDR1 MNHEY and CDR2 SVGAGI. The CDR3 contains 15 residues.

This chain links TRBV7-8 with TRBJ1-1, with D perhaps TRBD1 (5 bases). The CDR3 runs to 15 residues. CDR1 is SGHVS, CDR2 FQNEAQ, per germline. Trimming removed 7 bases from V and 8 bases from J, with 23 bases in between. CDR3 loop: CASNSNQAGVREAFF. Written as DNA, the CDR3 is TGTGCCAGCAACTCCAATCAGGCGGGGGTAAGGGAAGCTTTCTTT. Full variable domain (remainder filled in from reference TRBV7-8 and TRBJ1-1): GAGVSQSPRYKVAKRGQDVALRCDPISGHVSLFWYQQALGQGPEFLTYFQNEAQLDKSGLPSDRFFAERPEGSVSTLKIQRTQQEDSAVYLCASNSNQAGVREAFFGQGTRLTVV.

The chain combines TRBV24-1 with TRBJ2-2, with 7 positions matching TRBD1. This CDR3 spans 14 amino acids. V lost 7 bases to trimming and J lost 4 bases; unmatched junction nucleotides: 5. CDR1 is KGHDR, CDR2 SFDVKD, per germline. The CDR3 spells CATRTGSSTGELFF. In nucleotides, the CDR3 is TGTGCCACCAGGACAGGGAGTAGCACCGGGGAGCTGTTTTTT.

The chain uses TRBV27 and TRBJ2-3, with 7 bases aligning to TRBD2. Trimming took 3 bases from V and 5 from J; bases not matched to a gene: 11. This CDR3 is 16 amino acids long. Per germline, CDR1 MNHEY and CDR2 SMNVEV (reference sequence). The CDR3 DNA sequence: TGTGCCAGCAGTTTTGCGGGGGAGGGTCGGGGAGATACGCAGTATTTT. Translating gives CASSFAGEGRGDTQYF.

The chain combines TRBV5-6 with TRBJ1-2, with 7 bases aligning to TRBD1. The V segment lost 4 bases and the J segment 7 bases; nucleotides outside the gene matches: 7. CDR3 length: 13 amino acids. Germline V gene sequence: CDR1 SGHDT, CDR2 YYEEEE. CDR3 nucleotides: TGTGCCAGCAGCCCCGGGACAGAAACTGGCTACACCTTC. Translation: CASSPGTETGYTF.

This clone came up once. The CDR3 here is CAWSVQIGGAGNQPQHF. The DNA for the CDR3 is TGTGCCTGGAGTGTACAAATAGGGGGGGCAGGCAATCAGCCCCAGCATTTT. This sequence joins TRBV30 and TRBJ1-5; a weak D match, TRBD1 (6 bases). The CDR3 has 17 amino acids. V shed 0 bases and J shed 2 bases, with 17 bases lying between them. Germline V gene data show CDR1 as GTSNPN and CDR2 as SVGIG (reference sequence).

The chain joins TRBV4-1 to TRBJ1-5; D not certain. The V end was cut by 3 bases, the J end by 4 bases, with 13 bases between. The CDR3 contains 15 residues. Germline V gene lookup returns CDR1 MGHRA and CDR2 YSYEKL. The CDR3 coding sequence is TGCGCCAGCAGCCAGGAACGACAAGCAAATCAGCCCCAGCATTTT. Translation: CASSQERQANQPQHF.

The sample holds a few counts of this clone. This sequence joins TRBV28 and TRBJ1-6; 12 nucleotides align to TRBD1. Germline V lookup: CDR1 MDHEN, CDR2 SYDVKM. The CDR3 is 19 amino acids. Losses at the gene ends were 5 bases for V and 7 bases for J; bases not matched to a gene: 15. The CDR3: CASSPPGQGATYRNSPLHF. CDR3 nucleotides: TGTGCCAGCAGTCCACCGGGACAGGGGGCAACTTACAGGAATTCACCCCTCCACTTT.

The chain combines TRBV7-3 with TRBJ2-7; D may be TRBD2 (6 bases). Germline V gene sequence: CDR1 SGHTA, CDR2 FQGTGA. The CDR3 spans 15 residues. V was clipped by 2 bases and J by 2 bases, with 13 bases between them. CDR3 DNA sequence: TGTGCCAGCAGCTTAGAGGTCCCGGGGGCCTACGAGCAGTACTTC. Translating gives CASSLEVPGAYEQYF.